This T cell receptor beta chain was obtained from a study of blood T cells in healthy people across ages. Study-wide findings and caveats: In long-lived donors, naive CD4+ cell counts and diversity exceeded those of aged donors.

This clonotype occurred many times. What it recognizes is unknown. Losses at the gene ends were 6 bases for V and 8 bases for J; bases not matched to a gene: 4. CDR1 is SQVTM and CDR2 is ANQGSEA in the germline V gene. The CDR3 length is 12 residues. A sample-barcoded 5' primer and a J-beta primer mix were used in a second PCR of about 7 to 11 cycles. Each CDR3 protein is one row after TCRdb ran MiXCR on the 5' RACE reads. The table includes 750,000 to 1,000,000 distinct CDR3 sequences, just under 30% detected once. The same data also went into a second study, on T cells of mothers and their children. That source adds: Amplification in the second PCR used the M1S primer, which added sample barcodes and 2-4 random nucleotides.

This sequence originates from a middle-aged woman in good health. The sample comprised blood. The chain is built from TRBV29-1 and TRBJ1-2; 12 nucleotides match TRBD1. Here the CDR3 DNA reads TGCAGCGTCCGGGACAGGGGGCACGGCTACACCTTC. This encodes CSVRDRGHGYTF.